This entry concerns a single T cell receptor (beta chain). Because it lacks the conserved phenylalanine or tryptophan at the end, this CDR3 is likely a read error. This specimen belongs to a study of tumor-infiltrating lymphocytes in primary liver carcinoma. As for the study in general: Patients were men and women aged 30 to 69 years.

CDR3 size: 14 residues. V lost 3 bases and J lost 5, with 11 bases in between. The source material, roughly 20-31 mg of unsorted bulk tissue, was used to co-extract RNA and DNA. A primer in the constant region served to generate TCR beta cDNA from 450 to 600 ng of total RNA. Amplification in three nested multiplex PCR rounds with slightly modified ARM-PCR gave rise to TCR beta libraries. TRBV1-TRBV30 forward primers and a C-beta reverse primer were used in the first two PCR rounds, which each ran for about 9 cycles. Each CDR3 protein gets one entry after TCRdb re-called the multiplex PCR reads with MiXCR. This table holds around 99,000 distinct CDR3 sequences, just under 70% found once.

The sequencing sample was made of tumor-adjacent normal liver tissue. The sequence came from a man in his forties with primary liver carcinoma and hepatitis B virus infection. The rearrangement joins TRBV12-3 or TRBV12-4 to TRBJ2-1; D might be TRBD2 (6 bases). CDR3 residues: CASSLLGGNNEQFS. The CDR3 DNA follows: TGTGCCAGCAGTTTGTTGGGAGGAAACAATGAGCAGTTCTCC.